This T cell receptor (beta chain) was captured in a study of cytomegalovirus exposure and HLA in healthy donors. To note about this clone: Its specificity is unknown.

A multiplex PCR was run with 60 Vbeta primers and 13 Jbeta primers. Profiling relied on immunoSEQ multiplex PCR, and the TCRdb table lists in-frame clones only, not all of them. The data contain 100,000 to 150,000 clones, about 70% of them seen just once; the ten biggest clones take up over 2%. Study-wide findings and caveats: Under 20,000 TCR beta sequences were associated with HLA alleles at 0.05 false discovery rate in a later analysis. The presence/absence work took it that sequencing depth was about the same across donors. The productive fraction for most TCR beta V segments was about 87% or about 30% in an earlier analysis.

Regarding donors, all were healthy bone marrow donors. The sequence came from a woman between 55 and 75 years old in good health and CMV-seropositive. Specimen: PBMCs.

CDR3 in amino acids: CASSLDRGNGQPQHF. CDR3 nucleotide sequence: TGTGCCAGCAGCTTAGACAGGGGGAACGGCCAGCCCCAGCATTTT. The chain joins TRBV11-2 to TRBJ1-5; 7 nucleotides line up with TRBD1. This CDR3 is 15 amino acids long. Germline V gene data show CDR1 as SGHAT and CDR2 as FQNNGV. V lost 0 bases, J lost 7 bases, and 6 bases stayed unmatched. Looking up the rest from reference TRBV11-2 and TRBJ1-5 gives the full variable domain: EAGVAQSPRYKIIEKRQSVAFWCNPISGHATLYWYQQILGQGPKLLIQFQNNGVVDDSQLPKDRFSAERLKGVDSTLKIQPAKLEDSAVYLCASSLDRGNGQPQHFGDGTRLSIL.